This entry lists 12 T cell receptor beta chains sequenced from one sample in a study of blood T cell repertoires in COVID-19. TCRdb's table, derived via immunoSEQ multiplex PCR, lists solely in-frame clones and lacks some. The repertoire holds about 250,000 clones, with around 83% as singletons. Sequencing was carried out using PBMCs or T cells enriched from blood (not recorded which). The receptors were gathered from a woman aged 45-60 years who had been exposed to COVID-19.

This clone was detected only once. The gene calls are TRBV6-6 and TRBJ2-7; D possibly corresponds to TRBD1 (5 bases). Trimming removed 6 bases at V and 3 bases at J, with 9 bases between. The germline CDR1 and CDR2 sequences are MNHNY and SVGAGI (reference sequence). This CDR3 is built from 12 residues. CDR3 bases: TGTGCCAGCAGGGGGCCTCTCTACGAGCAGTACTTC. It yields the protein CASRGPLYEQYF.

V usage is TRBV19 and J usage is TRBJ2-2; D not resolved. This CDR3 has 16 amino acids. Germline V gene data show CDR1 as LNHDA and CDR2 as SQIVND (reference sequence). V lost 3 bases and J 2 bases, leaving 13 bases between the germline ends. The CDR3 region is CASSISPTLNTGELFF. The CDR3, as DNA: TGTGCCAGTAGTATCAGTCCCACACTAAACACCGGGGAGCTGTTTTTT.

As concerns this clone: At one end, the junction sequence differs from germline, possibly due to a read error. The CDR3 bases are TGTGCCAGCAGTTTAATCCCCGGCAGGGACAACTTC. It encodes CASSLIPGRDNF. J is TRBJ2-5 and V is TRBV12-3 or TRBV12-4; D is perhaps TRBD1 (6 bases). CDR3 length: 12 residues.

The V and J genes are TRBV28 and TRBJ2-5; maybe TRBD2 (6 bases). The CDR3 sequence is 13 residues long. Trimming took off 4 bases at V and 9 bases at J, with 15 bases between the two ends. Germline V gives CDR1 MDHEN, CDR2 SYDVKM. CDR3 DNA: TGTGCCAGCAGTTCCGTTGACTCGGGGGCCCAGTACTTC. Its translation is CASSSVDSGAQYF.

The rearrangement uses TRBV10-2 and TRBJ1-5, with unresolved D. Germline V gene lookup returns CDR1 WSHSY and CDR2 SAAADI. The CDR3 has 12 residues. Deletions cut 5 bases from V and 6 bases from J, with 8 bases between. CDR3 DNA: TGCGCCAGCAGTTTCGAGTTTCAGCCCCAGCATTTT. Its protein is CASSFEFQPQHF.

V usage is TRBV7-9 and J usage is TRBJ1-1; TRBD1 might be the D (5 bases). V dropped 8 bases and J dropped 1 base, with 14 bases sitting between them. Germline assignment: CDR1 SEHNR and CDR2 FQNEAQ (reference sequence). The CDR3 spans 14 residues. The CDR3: CASSLGEGNTEAFF. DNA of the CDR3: TGTGCCAGCTCCCTAGGGGAGGGGAACACTGAAGCTTTCTTT.

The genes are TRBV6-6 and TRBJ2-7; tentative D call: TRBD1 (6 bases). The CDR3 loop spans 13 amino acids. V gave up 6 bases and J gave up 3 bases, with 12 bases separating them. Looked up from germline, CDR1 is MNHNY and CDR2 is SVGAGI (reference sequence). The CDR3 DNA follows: TGTGCCAGCAGCCAGACAGGCCGCTACGAGCAGTACTTC. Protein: CASSQTGRYEQYF.

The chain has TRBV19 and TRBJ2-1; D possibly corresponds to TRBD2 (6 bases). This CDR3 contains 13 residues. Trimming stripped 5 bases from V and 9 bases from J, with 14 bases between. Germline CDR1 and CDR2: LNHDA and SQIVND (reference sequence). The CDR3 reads CASSYGLGGEQFF. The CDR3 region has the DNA TGTGCCAGTAGTTATGGGCTCGGGGGTGAGCAGTTCTTC.

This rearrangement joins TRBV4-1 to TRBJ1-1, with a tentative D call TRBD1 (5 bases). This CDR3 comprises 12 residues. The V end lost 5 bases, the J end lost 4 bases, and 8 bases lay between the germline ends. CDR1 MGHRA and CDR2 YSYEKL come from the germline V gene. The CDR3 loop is CASSRRGTEAFF. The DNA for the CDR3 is TGCGCCAGCAGCAGGAGGGGCACTGAAGCTTTCTTT.

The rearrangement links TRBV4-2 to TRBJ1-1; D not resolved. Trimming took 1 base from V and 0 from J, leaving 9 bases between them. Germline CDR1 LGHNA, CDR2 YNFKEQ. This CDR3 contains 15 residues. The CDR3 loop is CASSQGGAVNTEAFF. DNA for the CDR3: TGTGCCAGCAGCCAAGGAGGCGCGGTGAACACTGAAGCTTTCTTT.

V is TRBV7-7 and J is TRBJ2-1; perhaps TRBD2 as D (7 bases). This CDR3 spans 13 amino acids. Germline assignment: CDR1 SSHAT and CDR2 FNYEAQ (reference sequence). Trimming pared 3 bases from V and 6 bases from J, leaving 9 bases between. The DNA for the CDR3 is TGTGCCAGCAGCTTGGCGGGGGCCAATGAGCAGTTCTTC. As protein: CASSLAGANEQFF.

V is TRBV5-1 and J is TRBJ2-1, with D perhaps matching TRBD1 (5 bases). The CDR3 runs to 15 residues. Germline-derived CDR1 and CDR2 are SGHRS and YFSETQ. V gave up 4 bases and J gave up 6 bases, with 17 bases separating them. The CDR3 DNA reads TGCGCCAGCAGCCAATCATCTTGGGGCCCCAATGAGCAGTTCTTC. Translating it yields CASSQSSWGPNEQFF.